This T cell receptor beta chain was observed in a study of blood T cells in healthy people across ages. Isolation recovered at least 6.5 million PBMCs from every sample. Then a second PCR, running roughly 6 to 11 cycles, was carried out with a sample-barcoded 5' primer and a J-beta primer mix. A 12-random-nucleotide template-switch adaptor tagged each cDNA molecule. TCRdb redid the calling of the 5' RACE reads with MiXCR, one entry per CDR3 protein. The top ten clones hold roughly 37% of a sample with around 750,000 distinct CDR3 sequences, 53% of them seen once. In this sample, this clonotype turned up many times. The sample was blood. This clonotype was sampled from an elderly man in good health.

The CDR3 reads CASSAGDTQYF. The CDR3 coding sequence is TGTGCCAGCAGTGCTGGAGATACGCAGTATTTT. The rearrangement joins TRBV7-3 to TRBJ2-3; D is unresolved. Germline V gene sequence: CDR1 SGHTA, CDR2 FQGTGA. This CDR3 spans 11 amino acids. V was shortened by 6 bases and J by 5 bases, with 6 bases between the two germline ends.